Below, 19 T cell receptor beta chains from the same sample are listed, as sequenced in a study of shared clonotypes between healthy human individuals. Naive CD8 isolation took CD45RO-negative cells positively selected for CCR7 and excluded terminally differentiated effector memory CD45RA+ cells. TCRdb's copy holds only in-frame clones and misses some; the assay was immunoSEQ multiplex PCR. This table has about 2.2 million clones, 85% to 95% appearing once. The specimen was naive CD8+ T cells from PBMCs. Receptors originate from a man aged 18 to 30 in good health. Some clones in this sample may be carry-over from other donors' samples.

The CDR3 loop is CASSVEWDGNTEAFF. DNA of the CDR3: TGTGCCAGCAGCGTAGAGTGGGACGGCAACACTGAAGCTTTCTTT. This chain joins TRBV9 and TRBJ1-1; tentative D call: TRBD1 (5 bases). This CDR3 comprises 15 residues. Trimming removed 0 bases at V and 2 bases at J, with 11 bases between. Germline values: CDR1 SGDLS, CDR2 YYNGEE.

Of note for this clone: Different DNA sequences within this sample yield the same CDR3. V usage is TRBV19 and J usage is TRBJ1-5; no firm D call. V dropped 0 bases and J dropped 4 bases, with 10 bases sitting between them. The germline V gene has CDR1 LNHDA and CDR2 SQIVND (reference sequence). The CDR3 consists of 15 residues. Here the CDR3 reads CASSIDRVGNQPQHF. CDR3 in DNA: TGTGCCAGTAGTATAGATCGGGTAGGGAATCAGCCCCAGCATTTT.

This chain joins TRBV9 and TRBJ2-1; possibly TRBD1 for D (5 bases). Trimming removed 0 bases from V and 3 bases from J, with 19 bases in between. Germline V lookup: CDR1 SGDLS, CDR2 YYNGEE. CDR3 length: 18 amino acids. The CDR3 nucleotides read TGTGCCAGCAGCGTAGGAGCAGGGCCCCCGGCCCTCTACAATGAGCAGTTCTTC. This encodes CASSVGAGPPALYNEQFF.

Notes on this clone: This CDR3 is also generated by other DNA sequences in the sample. The chain joins TRBV7-9 to TRBJ1-5; D unresolved. The V gene lost 1 base and the J gene lost 0 bases, with 7 bases spanning the gap. CDR1 and CDR2 from the germline V gene are SEHNR and FQNEAQ (reference sequence). This CDR3 is built from 15 residues. Written as DNA, the CDR3 is TGTGCCAGCAGCTTAGTTGGGGATAGCAATCAGCCCCAGCATTTT. This gives the protein CASSLVGDSNQPQHF.

This clone was picked up one time. CDR3 coding DNA: TGCGCCAGCAGTCAAACGCGGGAGTCCCATGAGCAGTTCTTC. It translates to CASSQTRESHEQFF. The V and J genes are TRBV5-1 and TRBJ2-1; 7 bases fit TRBD2. The CDR3 consists of 14 residues. V trimming: 5 bases; J trimming: 8 bases; junction bases outside the gene matches: 10. The germline V gene has CDR1 SGHRS and CDR2 YFSETQ.

This chain joins TRBV5-1 and TRBJ2-7; TRBD2 agrees at 7 bases. The J segment lost 5 bases and the V segment lost 4 bases, leaving 9 bases of the junction unmatched. CDR3 size: 14 residues. Germline V CDR1 and CDR2: SGHRS, YFSETQ. For the CDR3, the DNA is TGCGCCAGCAGCCTGAAACGGGAGGACGACGAGCAGTACTTC. Its translation: CASSLKREDDEQYF.

Concerning this clone itself: Germline is not matched at one junction end, which may reflect a read error. The V call is TRBV5-1, the J call TRBJ2-1; D not certain. The CDR3 runs 13 residues. CDR1 is SGHRS and CDR2 is YFSETQ in the germline V gene. CDR3 amino acids: CASNLDVYNEQFF. CDR3 nucleotide sequence: TGCGCCAGCAACTTGGACGTATACAATGAGCAGTTCTTC. The full variable domain, in which reference TRBV5-1 and TRBJ2-1 provide the parts outside the CDR3, is KAGVTQTPRYLIKTRGQQVTLSCSPISGHRSVSWYQQTPGQGLQFLFEYFSETQRNKGNFPGRFSGRQFSNSRSEMNVSTLELGDSALYLCASNLDVYNEQFFGPGTRLTVL.

This chain uses TRBV28 with TRBJ2-5; D gene ambiguous. Germline V lookup: CDR1 MDHEN, CDR2 SYDVKM. There are 14 residues in the CDR3. The V and J ends lost 6 bases and 4 bases respectively, with 15 bases between them. CDR3: CASSGVRVGETQYF. The CDR3 coding sequence is TGTGCCAGCAGCGGTGTCAGAGTGGGAGAGACCCAGTACTTC.

The chain is built from TRBV27 and TRBJ1-5; D is ambiguous. The V end was cut by 0 bases, the J end by 1 base, with 10 bases between. The CDR3 extends over 16 amino acids. Germline V gene data show CDR1 as MNHEY and CDR2 as SMNVEV (reference sequence). The chain's CDR3 is CASSLSSPRSNQPQHF. In DNA, the CDR3 is TGTGCCAGCAGTTTATCGAGTCCGAGGAGCAATCAGCCCCAGCATTTT.

The J gene is TRBJ2-2, the V gene TRBV28, with a tentative D call TRBD1 (7 bases). The germline V and J ends were trimmed by 8 bases and 6 bases, with 22 bases remaining between them. The CDR3 extends over 16 amino acids. Germline lookup yields CDR1 MDHEN and CDR2 SYDVKM. The CDR3 loop is CASGFLAGGFAGELFF. The DNA of the CDR3 is TGTGCCAGCGGATTTTTGGCAGGGGGGTTCGCCGGGGAGCTGTTTTTT.

This chain joins TRBV7-9 and TRBJ2-5, with a possible D match to TRBD1 (6 bases). The germline CDR1 and CDR2 sequences are SEHNR and FQNEAQ (reference sequence). The CDR3 sequence is 14 residues long. The V end lost 5 bases, the J end lost 5 bases, and 15 bases lay between the germline ends. Here the CDR3 DNA reads TGTGCCAGCAGCAATGGGGGCGCGAGGGAGACCCAGTACTTC. Protein sequence: CASSNGGARETQYF. Using reference TRBV7-9 and TRBJ2-5 for the parts outside the CDR3, the full variable domain is DTGVSQNPRHKITKRGQNVTFRCDPISEHNRLYWYRQTLGQGPEFLTYFQNEAQLEKSRLLSDRFSAERPKGSFSTLEIQRTEQGDSAMYLCASSNGGARETQYFGPGTRLLVL.

The sample holds a few counts of this clone. The V call is TRBV30, the J call TRBJ1-4, with a tentative D call TRBD1 (5 bases). Trimming stripped 3 bases from V and 6 bases from J, with 14 bases between. CDR1 is GTSNPN and CDR2 is SVGIG in the germline V gene (reference sequence). CDR3 length equals 14 residues. In nucleotides, the CDR3 is TGTGCCTGGAGGGCTGGGAGGGGTTATGAAAAACTGTTTTTT. Translated, it gives CAWRAGRGYEKLFF.

The rearrangement joins TRBV19 to TRBJ2-2, with D possibly being TRBD1 (6 bases). Trimming stripped 4 bases from V and 1 base from J, with 10 bases between. Looked up from germline, CDR1 is LNHDA and CDR2 is SQIVND (reference sequence). This CDR3 is 15 amino acids long. CDR3 loop: CASSRWGQNTGELFF. CDR3 coding DNA: TGTGCCAGTAGTAGGTGGGGACAGAACACCGGGGAGCTGTTTTTT.

This chain connects TRBV5-6 to TRBJ2-7; no reliable D call. CDR3 length: 13 amino acids. Germline V gene sequence: CDR1 SGHDT, CDR2 YYEEEE. The V and J ends lost 4 bases and 5 bases respectively, with 13 bases between them. The CDR3 reads CASSPVNFDEQYF. In nucleotides, the CDR3 is TGTGCCAGCAGCCCCGTCAATTTCGACGAGCAGTACTTC.

This clone was counted a single time. The chain combines TRBV9 with TRBJ1-4; 9 bases map to TRBD1. Germline CDR1 is SGDLS and CDR2 is YYNGEE. V lost 4 bases and J lost 7; bases outside the gene matches: 5. The CDR3 spans 14 residues. CDR3 bases: TGTGCCAGCAGCTCCGGGGACAGGGTTGAAAAACTGTTTTTT. It translates to CASSSGDRVEKLFF. Drawing the rest from reference TRBV9 and TRBJ1-4, the complete variable domain is DSGVTQTPKHLITATGQRVTLRCSPRSGDLSVYWYQQSLDQGLQFLIQYYNGEERAKGNILERFSAQQFPDLHSELNLSSLELGDSALYFCASSSGDRVEKLFFGSGTQLSVL.

The J gene is TRBJ2-5, the V gene TRBV28; 10 bases map to TRBD1. The CDR3 is 18 residues long. Trimming cost V 0 bases and J 0 bases; bases outside gene matches: 7. The germline CDR1 and CDR2 sequences are MDHEN and SYDVKM. The CDR3 DNA reads TGTGCCAGCAGTTTATGGGGTACCGGGACAGGGGACCAAGAGACCCAGTACTTC. Its protein is CASSLWGTGTGDQETQYF.

V gene TRBV6-6 combines with J gene TRBJ2-5; 10 positions match TRBD2. CDR3 length equals 14 residues. J gave up 3 bases and V 8 bases, and 6 bases lay outside the gene matches. Per the germline V gene, CDR1 is MNHNY and CDR2 is SVGAGI (reference sequence). In nucleotides, the CDR3 is TGTGCCAGCCACGAAGCGGGAGGGGAAGAGACCCAGTACTTC. This gives the protein CASHEAGGEETQYF.

Turning to this clone: This sample also contains other DNA sequences that code for the same CDR3. The chain couples TRBV19 to TRBJ1-1; no clear D. The germline gives CDR1 LNHDA, CDR2 SQIVND (reference sequence). The CDR3 length is 13 residues. V dropped 3 bases and J dropped 5 bases, with 10 bases sitting between them. CDR3 DNA: TGTGCCAGTAGTATCTCCGGGATAACTGAAGCTTTCTTT. Protein product: CASSISGITEAFF.

CDR3 region: CASSPGTAGELFF. The CDR3 region has the DNA TGTGCCAGCAGCCCAGGGACAGCCGGGGAGCTGTTTTTT. The V gene is TRBV7-6, the J gene TRBJ2-2; 7 nucleotides line up with TRBD1. V was pared by 5 bases and J by 6 bases, with 3 bases of the junction left unmatched. Germline assignment: CDR1 SGHVS and CDR2 FNYEAQ. The CDR3 consists of 13 residues.